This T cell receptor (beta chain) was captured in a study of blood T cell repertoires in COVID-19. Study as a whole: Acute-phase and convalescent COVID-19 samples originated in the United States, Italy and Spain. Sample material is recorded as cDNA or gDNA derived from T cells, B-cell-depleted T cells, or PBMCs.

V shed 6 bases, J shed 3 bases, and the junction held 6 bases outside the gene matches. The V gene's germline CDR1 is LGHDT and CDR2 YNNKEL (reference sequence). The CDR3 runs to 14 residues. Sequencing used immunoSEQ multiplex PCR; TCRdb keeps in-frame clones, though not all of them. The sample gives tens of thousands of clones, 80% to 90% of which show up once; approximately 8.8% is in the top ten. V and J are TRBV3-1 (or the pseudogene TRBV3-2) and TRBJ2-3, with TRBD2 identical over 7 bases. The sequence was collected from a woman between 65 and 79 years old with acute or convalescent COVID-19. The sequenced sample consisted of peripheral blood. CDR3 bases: TGTGCCAGCAGTCGGGAGGCCGGTACAGATACGCAGTATTTT. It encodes CASSREAGTDTQYF.